The clone carrying this TCR beta chain was counted between two and nine times. This sample stems from a study of early T cells in non-severe SARS-CoV-2 infection. Study-wide background: The sequenced material was bulk RNA from unsorted whole blood, and its chains were unpaired.

Individual cDNA molecules were tagged with unique molecular identifiers. TCRdb itself ran the 5' RACE reads through MiXCR, one entry per CDR3 protein. The table includes roughly 53,000 distinct CDR3 sequences, around 10% detected once. Trimming took 6 bases from V and 3 from J, leaving 17 bases between them. Germline lookup yields CDR1 MGHDK and CDR2 SYGVNS. The CDR3 is 16 residues long. This receptor was taken from an adult who was a healthcare worker with PCR-confirmed SARS-CoV-2 infection or an uninfected control (not recorded which). The sample in question was whole blood, obtained at baseline. The rearrangement links TRBV25-1 to TRBJ1-4; D perhaps matches TRBD1 (6 bases). CDR3 in DNA: TGTGCCAGCAGCTTCACAGGGATGGGAGCTAATGAAAAACTGTTTTTT. Amino acids: CASSFTGMGANEKLFF.